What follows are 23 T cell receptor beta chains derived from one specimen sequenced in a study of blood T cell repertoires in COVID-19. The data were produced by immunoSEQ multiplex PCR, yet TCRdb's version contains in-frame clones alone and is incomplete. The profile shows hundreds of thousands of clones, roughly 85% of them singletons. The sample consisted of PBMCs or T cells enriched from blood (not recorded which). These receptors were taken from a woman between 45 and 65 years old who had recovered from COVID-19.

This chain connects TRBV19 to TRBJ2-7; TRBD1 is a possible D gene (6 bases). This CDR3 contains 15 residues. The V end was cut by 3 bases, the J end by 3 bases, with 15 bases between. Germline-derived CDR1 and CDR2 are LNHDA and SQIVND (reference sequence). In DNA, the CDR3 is TGTGCCAGTAGTATCGTGGGACATCCCCGCTACGAGCAGTACTTC. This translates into CASSIVGHPRYEQYF.

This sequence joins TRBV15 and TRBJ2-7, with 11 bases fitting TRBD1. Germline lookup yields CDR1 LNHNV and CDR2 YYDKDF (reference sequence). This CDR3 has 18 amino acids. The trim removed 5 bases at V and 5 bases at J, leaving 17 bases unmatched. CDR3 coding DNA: TGTGCCACCAGCCAGGGACAGGGGGTTTTCCTGGCCCCGGACGAGCAGTACTTC. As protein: CATSQGQGVFLAPDEQYF.

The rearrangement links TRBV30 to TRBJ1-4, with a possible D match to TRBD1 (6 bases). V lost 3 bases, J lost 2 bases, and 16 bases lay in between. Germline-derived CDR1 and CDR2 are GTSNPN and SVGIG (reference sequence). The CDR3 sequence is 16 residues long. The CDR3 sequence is CAWSRTDPRTNEKLFF. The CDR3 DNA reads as TGTGCCTGGAGCCGGACAGATCCCAGGACTAATGAAAAACTGTTTTTT.

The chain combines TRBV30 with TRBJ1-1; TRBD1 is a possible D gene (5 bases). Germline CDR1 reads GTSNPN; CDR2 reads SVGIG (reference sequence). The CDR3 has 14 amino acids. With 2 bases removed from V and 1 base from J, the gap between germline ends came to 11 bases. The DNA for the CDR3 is TGTGCCTGGAGTTTAGGGGCGGCGAACACTGAAGCTTTCTTT. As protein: CAWSLGAANTEAFF. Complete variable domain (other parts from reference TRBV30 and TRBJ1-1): SQTIHQWPATLVQPVGSPLSLECTVEGTSNPNLYWYRQAAGRGLQLLFYSVGIGQISSEVPQNLSASRPQDRQFILSSKKLLLSDSGFYLCAWSLGAANTEAFFGQGTRLTVV.

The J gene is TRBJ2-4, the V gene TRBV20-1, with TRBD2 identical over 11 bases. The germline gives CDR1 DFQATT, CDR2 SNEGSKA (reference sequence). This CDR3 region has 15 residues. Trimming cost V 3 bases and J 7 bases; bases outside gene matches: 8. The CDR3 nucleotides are TGCAGTGCTAGTGCGCTAGCGGGAGGTAACAACATTCAGTACTTC. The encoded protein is CSASALAGGNNIQYF.

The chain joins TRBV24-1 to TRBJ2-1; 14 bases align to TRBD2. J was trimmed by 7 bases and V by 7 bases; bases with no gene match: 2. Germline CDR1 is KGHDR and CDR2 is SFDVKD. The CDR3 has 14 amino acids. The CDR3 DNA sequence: TGTGCCACCAGCTGGACTAGCGGGGGGAATGAGCAGTTCTTC. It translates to CATSWTSGGNEQFF.

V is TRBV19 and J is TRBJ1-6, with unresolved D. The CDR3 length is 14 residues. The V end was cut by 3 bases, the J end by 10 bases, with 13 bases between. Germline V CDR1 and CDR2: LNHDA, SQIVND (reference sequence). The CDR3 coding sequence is TGTGCCAGTAGTATCGGAGGATTCGGGTCACCCCTCCACTTT. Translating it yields CASSIGGFGSPLHF.

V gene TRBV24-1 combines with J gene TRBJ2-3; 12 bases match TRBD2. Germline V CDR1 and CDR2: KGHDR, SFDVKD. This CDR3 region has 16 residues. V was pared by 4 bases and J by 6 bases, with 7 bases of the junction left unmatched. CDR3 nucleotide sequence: TGTGCCACCAGTGACTCTAGCGGGAGGGCCCCCGATACGCAGTATTTT. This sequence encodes CATSDSSGRAPDTQYF.

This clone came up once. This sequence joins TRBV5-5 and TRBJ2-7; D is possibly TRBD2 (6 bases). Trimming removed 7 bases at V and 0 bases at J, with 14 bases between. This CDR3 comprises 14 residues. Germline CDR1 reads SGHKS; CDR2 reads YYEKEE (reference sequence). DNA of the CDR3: TGTGCCAGCGCTGGGGTCGGGAGCTCCTACGAGCAGTACTTC. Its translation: CASAGVGSSYEQYF.

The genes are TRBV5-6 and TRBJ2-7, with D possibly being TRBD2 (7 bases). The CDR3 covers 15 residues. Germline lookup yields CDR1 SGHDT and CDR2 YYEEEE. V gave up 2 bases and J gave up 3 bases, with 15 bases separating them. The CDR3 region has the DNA TGTGCCAGCAGCTTCTATAAGGGGGGGAGCTACGAGCAGTACTTC. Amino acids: CASSFYKGGSYEQYF. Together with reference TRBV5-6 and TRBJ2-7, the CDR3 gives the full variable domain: DAGVTQSPTHLIKTRGQQVTLRCSPKSGHDTVSWYQQALGQGPQFIFQYYEEEERQRGNFPDRFSGHQFPNYSSELNVNALLLGDSALYLCASSFYKGGSYEQYFGPGTRLTVT.

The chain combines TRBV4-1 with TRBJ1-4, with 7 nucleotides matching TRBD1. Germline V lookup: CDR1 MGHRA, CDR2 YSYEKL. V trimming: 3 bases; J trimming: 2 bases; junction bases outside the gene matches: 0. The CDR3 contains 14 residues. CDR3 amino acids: CASSQGQTNEKLFF. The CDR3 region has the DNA TGCGCCAGCAGCCAGGGACAGACTAATGAAAAACTGTTTTTT.

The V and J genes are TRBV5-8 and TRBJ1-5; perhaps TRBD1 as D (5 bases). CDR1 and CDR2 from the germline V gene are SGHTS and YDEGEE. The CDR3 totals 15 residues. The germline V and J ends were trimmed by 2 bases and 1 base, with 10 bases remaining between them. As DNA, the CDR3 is TGTGCCAGCAGCTTACCGACAGAGAGCAATCAGCCCCAGCATTTT. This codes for CASSLPTESNQPQHF.

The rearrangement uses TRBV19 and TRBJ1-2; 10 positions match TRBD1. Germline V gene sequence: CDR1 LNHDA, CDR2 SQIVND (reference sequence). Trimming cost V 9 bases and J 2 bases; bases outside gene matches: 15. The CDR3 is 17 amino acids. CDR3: CASRGEGQGKNNYGYTF. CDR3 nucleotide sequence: TGTGCCAGCCGAGGGGAGGGACAGGGGAAAAACAACTATGGCTACACCTTC.

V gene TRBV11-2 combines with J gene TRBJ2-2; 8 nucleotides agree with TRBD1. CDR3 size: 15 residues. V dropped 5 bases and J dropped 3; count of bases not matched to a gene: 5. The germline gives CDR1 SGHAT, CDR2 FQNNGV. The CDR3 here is CASSPRGQDTGELFF. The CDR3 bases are TGTGCCAGCAGCCCCAGGGGACAGGACACCGGGGAGCTGTTTTTT. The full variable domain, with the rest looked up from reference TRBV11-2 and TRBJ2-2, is EAGVAQSPRYKIIEKRQSVAFWCNPISGHATLYWYQQILGQGPKLLIQFQNNGVVDDSQLPKDRFSAERLKGVDSTLKIQPAKLEDSAVYLCASSPRGQDTGELFFGEGSRLTVL.

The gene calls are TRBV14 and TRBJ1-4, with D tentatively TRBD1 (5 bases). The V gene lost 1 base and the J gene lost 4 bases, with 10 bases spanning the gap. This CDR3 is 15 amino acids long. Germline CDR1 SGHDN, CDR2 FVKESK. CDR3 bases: TGTGCCAGCAGCCAAGGAAGACAGTATAATGAAAAACTGTTTTTT. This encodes CASSQGRQYNEKLFF.

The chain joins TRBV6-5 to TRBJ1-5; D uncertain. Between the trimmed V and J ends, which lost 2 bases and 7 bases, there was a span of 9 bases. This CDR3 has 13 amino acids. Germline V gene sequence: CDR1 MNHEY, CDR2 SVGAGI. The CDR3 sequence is CASSYRVGQPQHF. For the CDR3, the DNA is TGTGCCAGCAGTTACCGGGTTGGGCAGCCCCAGCATTTT.

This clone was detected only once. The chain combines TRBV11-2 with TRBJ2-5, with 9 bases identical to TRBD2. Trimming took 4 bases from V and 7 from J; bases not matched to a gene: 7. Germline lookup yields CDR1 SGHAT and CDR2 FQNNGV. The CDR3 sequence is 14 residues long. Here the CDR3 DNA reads TGTGCCAGCAGCTCGACTAGCGGTTCGTGGACCCAGTACTTC. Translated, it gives CASSSTSGSWTQYF.

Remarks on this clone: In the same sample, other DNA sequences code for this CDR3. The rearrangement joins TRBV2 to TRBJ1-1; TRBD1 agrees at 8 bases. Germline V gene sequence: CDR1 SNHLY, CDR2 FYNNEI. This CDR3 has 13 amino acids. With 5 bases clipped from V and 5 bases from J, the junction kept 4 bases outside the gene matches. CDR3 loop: CASSLDRGTEAFF. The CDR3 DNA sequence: TGTGCCAGCAGTCTAGACAGGGGAACTGAAGCTTTCTTT.

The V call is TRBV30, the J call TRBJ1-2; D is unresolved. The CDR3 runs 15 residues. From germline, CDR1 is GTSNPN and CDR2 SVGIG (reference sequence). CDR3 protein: CASKQEGLGSYGYTF. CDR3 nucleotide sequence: TGTGCTTCGAAGCAGGAGGGTTTGGGAAGTTATGGCTACACCTTC.

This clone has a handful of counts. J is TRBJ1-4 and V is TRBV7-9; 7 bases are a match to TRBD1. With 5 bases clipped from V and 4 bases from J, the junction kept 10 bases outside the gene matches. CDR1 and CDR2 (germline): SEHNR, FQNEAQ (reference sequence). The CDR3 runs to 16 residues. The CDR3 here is CASSRTTGIDNEKLFF. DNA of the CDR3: TGTGCCAGCAGCAGAACGACAGGGATCGATAATGAAAAACTGTTTTTT.

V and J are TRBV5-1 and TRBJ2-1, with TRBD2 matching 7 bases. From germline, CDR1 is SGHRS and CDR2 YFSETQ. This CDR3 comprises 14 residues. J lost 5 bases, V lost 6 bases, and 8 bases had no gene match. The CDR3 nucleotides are TGCGCCAGCAACAGACTAGCTTCTAACAATGAGCAGTTCTTC. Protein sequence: CASNRLASNNEQFF.

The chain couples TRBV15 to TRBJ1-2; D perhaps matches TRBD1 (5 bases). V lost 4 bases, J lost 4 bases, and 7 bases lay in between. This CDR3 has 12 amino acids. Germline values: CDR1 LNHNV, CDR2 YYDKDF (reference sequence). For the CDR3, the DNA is TGTGCCACCAGCATCGGGGGCTATGGCTACACCTTC. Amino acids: CATSIGGYGYTF.

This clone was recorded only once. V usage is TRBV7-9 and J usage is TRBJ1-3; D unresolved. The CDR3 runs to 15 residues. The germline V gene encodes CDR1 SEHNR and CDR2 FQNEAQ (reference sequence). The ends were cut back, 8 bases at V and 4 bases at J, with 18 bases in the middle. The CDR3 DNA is TGTGCCAGCCGCTCCCTCGCGACTGCCGGAAACACCATATATTTT. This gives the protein CASRSLATAGNTIYF.